The 28 T cell receptor beta chains in this list originate from one sample, sequenced in a study of T-cell reconstitution after alpha-beta-depleted transplantation in children. Preparing the TCRbeta library involved the use of unique molecular identifiers. TCRdb itself ran the PCR reads through MiXCR, one entry per CDR3 protein. The sample has about 580,000 distinct CDR3 sequences; over 20% are singletons. This material consisted of PBMCs, taken before TCRalphabeta/CD19-depleted stem cell transplant. Receptors originate from a boy younger than two with Wiskott-Aldrich syndrome, due to receive a stem cell transplant.

The chain combines TRBV5-6 with TRBJ1-1; 8 nucleotides agree with TRBD1. Germline V gene data show CDR1 as SGHDT and CDR2 as YYEEEE. V lost 1 base and J lost 6; bases outside the gene matches: 8. The CDR3 totals 15 residues. CDR3 loop: CASSLLGQVLAEAFF. The CDR3 nucleotides are TGTGCCAGCAGCTTGTTGGGACAGGTCCTCGCTGAAGCTTTCTTT.

The chain uses TRBV19 and TRBJ1-5; 10 nucleotides line up with TRBD1. J gave up 5 bases and V 6 bases, and 7 bases lay outside the gene matches. The CDR3 runs to 15 residues. Germline CDR1 and CDR2: LNHDA and SQIVND (reference sequence). The CDR3 DNA reads as TGTGCCAGTAGCCCCGGGACAGGGGCCTATCAGCCCCAGCATTTT. Translating it yields CASSPGTGAYQPQHF.

In regard to this clonotype: At one boundary the junction diverges from the germline segment, which might be a read error. The chain is built from TRBV4-1 and TRBJ2-1, with TRBD1 matching over 11 bases. CDR1 is MGHRA, CDR2 YSYEKL, per germline. CDR3 length: 17 residues. CDR3 in amino acids: CASSQELGSWTGGLIVF. CDR3 nucleotide sequence: TGCGCCAGCAGCCAAGAGCTCGGGTCCTGGACAGGGGGCTTAATTGTCTTC.

Only a few counts were recorded for this clonotype. The chain has TRBV20-1 and TRBJ2-1; TRBD2 matches 12 bases. The ends lost 3 bases at V and 7 bases at J; junction bases unmatched: 7. The CDR3 consists of 15 residues. Per germline, CDR1 DFQATT and CDR2 SNEGSKA (reference sequence). CDR3 amino acids: CSASVTSGRKNEQFF. Here the CDR3 DNA reads TGCAGTGCTAGTGTTACTAGCGGGAGGAAAAATGAGCAGTTCTTC.

J is TRBJ2-3 and V is TRBV24-1; TRBD2 matches at 13 bases. Germline CDR1 is KGHDR and CDR2 is SFDVKD. The J segment lost 2 bases and the V segment lost 4 bases, leaving 8 bases of the junction unmatched. This CDR3 region has 18 residues. CDR3 in DNA: TGTGCCACCAGTGACCTGAGGACTAGCGGGAGTTTCACAGATACGCAGTATTTT. Protein sequence: CATSDLRTSGSFTDTQYF.

In its sample, this clonotype was seen a few times. V gene TRBV7-9 combines with J gene TRBJ1-1; D is ambiguous. CDR1 is SEHNR, CDR2 FQNEAQ, per germline (reference sequence). Deletions cut 1 base from V and 1 base from J, with 10 bases between. The CDR3 has 15 residues. In DNA, the CDR3 is TGTGCCAGCAGCTTAGTAGGGTTGGGGAACACTGAAGCTTTCTTT. This codes for CASSLVGLGNTEAFF.

This chain connects TRBV20-1 to TRBJ1-5, with D possibly being TRBD1 (5 bases). This CDR3 spans 13 amino acids. The germline V gene has CDR1 DFQATT and CDR2 SNEGSKA (reference sequence). The germline V and J ends were trimmed by 5 bases and 5 bases, with 13 bases remaining between them. The CDR3, as DNA: TGCAGTGCTTTAGACAGAGCCTATCAGCCCCAGCATTTT. Translated, it gives CSALDRAYQPQHF.

This clonotype has just a few counts. Here the CDR3 DNA reads TGTGCCAGCAGCGTAGGCGGGAGAGGCACCGGGGAGCTGTTTTTT. Translating gives CASSVGGRGTGELFF. The genes are TRBV9 and TRBJ2-2; 7 nucleotides line up with TRBD2. V was pared by 0 bases and J by 4 bases, with 3 bases of the junction left unmatched. Germline-derived CDR1 and CDR2 are SGDLS and YYNGEE. CDR3 size: 15 residues. The full variable domain, its missing parts supplied by reference TRBV9 and TRBJ2-2, is DSGVTQTPKHLITATGQRVTLRCSPRSGDLSVYWYQQSLDQGLQFLIQYYNGEERAKGNILERFSAQQFPDLHSELNLSSLELGDSALYFCASSVGGRGTGELFFGEGSRLTVL.

The chain recombines TRBV3-1 with TRBJ1-5; D is unresolved. The V gene's germline CDR1 is LGHDT and CDR2 YNNKEL (reference sequence). Trimming took off 4 bases at V and 5 bases at J, with 9 bases between the two ends. This CDR3 comprises 13 residues. The CDR3 nucleotides are TGTGCCAGCAGCCCCTTCCAAGATCAGCCCCAGCATTTT. Its translation: CASSPFQDQPQHF.

J is TRBJ1-1 and V is TRBV30; D ambiguous. Germline loops: CDR1 GTSNPN, CDR2 SVGIG (reference sequence). This CDR3 has 13 residues. The V end lost 1 base, the J end lost 3 bases, and 9 bases lay between the germline ends. The CDR3 bases are TGTGCCTGGAGTGAAAGGGCGGACACTGAAGCTTTCTTT. Encoded protein: CAWSERADTEAFF.

This chain links TRBV12-3 or TRBV12-4 with TRBJ1-5, with TRBD1 matching over 10 bases. V trimming: 3 bases; J trimming: 11 bases; junction bases outside the gene matches: 10. This CDR3 has 15 residues. Written as DNA, the CDR3 is TGTGCCAGCAGTTTGGGTAGACAGGGGGCGATTACCCAGCATTTT. Translating it yields CASSLGRQGAITQHF.

This clonotype was seen a single time. This rearrangement joins TRBV29-1 to TRBJ2-1, with 12 bases fitting TRBD1. Germline-derived CDR1 and CDR2 are SQVTM and ANQGSEA. The CDR3 loop spans 16 amino acids. Unmatched junction bases numbered 6, after V lost 6 bases and J lost 0 bases. In DNA form, the CDR3 reads TGCAGCGTGGGACAGGGGGCGAAAACCTCCTACAATGAGCAGTTCTTC. It codes for CSVGQGAKTSYNEQFF.

This clonotype was detected a few times. V is TRBV24-1 and J is TRBJ2-7; 15 nucleotides match TRBD2. V gave up 4 bases and J gave up 7 bases; unmatched junction bases: 10. Germline V gives CDR1 KGHDR, CDR2 SFDVKD. The CDR3 length is 17 residues. CDR3 bases: TGTGCCACCAGTGACCAGGGACTAGCGGGAGGCCGGGGAGAGCAGTACTTC. Translation: CATSDQGLAGGRGEQYF.

Details on this clonotype: One end of the junction is discordant with germline, which a read error may explain. DNA for the CDR3: TGTGCCAGTAGTGAGGGGGGCACGAGGGAGACCCAGTACTTC. Translating gives CASSEGGTRETQYF. This chain uses TRBV6-1 with TRBJ2-5; the D gene could be TRBD1 or TRBD2 (6 bases each). Germline CDR1 reads MNHNS; CDR2 reads SASEGT. The CDR3 is made up of 14 amino acids.

This clonotype was observed a handful of times. V usage is TRBV12-3 or TRBV12-4 and J usage is TRBJ2-3; D gene unclear. With 7 bases removed from V and 8 bases from J, the gap between germline ends came to 13 bases. This CDR3 is built from 12 residues. CDR3 nucleotide sequence: TGTGCCAGCACGGTGGCTTTAGGTACGCAGTATTTT. It codes for CASTVALGTQYF.

V gene TRBV5-5 combines with J gene TRBJ2-5; 9 bases match TRBD2. Germline V gene data show CDR1 as SGHKS and CDR2 as YYEKEE (reference sequence). The CDR3 is made up of 18 amino acids. The V segment lost 3 bases and the J segment 4 bases; nucleotides outside the gene matches: 16. The CDR3 DNA sequence: TGTGCCAGCAGCTCCCCCGTGGGTAGCGGGAGAAGGATAGAGACCCAGTACTTC. Translation: CASSSPVGSGRRIETQYF. Complete variable domain (other parts from reference TRBV5-5 and TRBJ2-5): DAGVTQSPTHLIKTRGQQVTLRCSPISGHKSVSWYQQVLGQGPQFIFQYYEKEERGRGNFPDRFSARQFPNYSSELNVNALLLGDSALYLCASSSPVGSGRRIETQYFGPGTRLLVL.

The genes are TRBV3-1 and TRBJ2-5, with D uncertain. Trimming cost V 0 bases and J 1 base, with 9 bases left between them. Germline V CDR1 and CDR2: LGHDT, YNNKEL (reference sequence). The CDR3 totals 15 residues. This CDR3 reads CASSQDLRPQETQYF. The CDR3 region has the DNA TGTGCCAGCAGCCAAGATTTAAGGCCCCAAGAGACCCAGTACTTC.

This clonotype showed up many times. V usage is TRBV5-1 and J usage is TRBJ2-5; D remains unclear. Deletions cut 0 bases from V and 5 bases from J, with 8 bases between. The germline V gene has CDR1 SGHRS and CDR2 YFSETQ. The CDR3 is 13 amino acids. Written as DNA, the CDR3 is TGCGCCAGCAGCTTGGGGTCTCTGGAGACCCAGTACTTC. Amino acids: CASSLGSLETQYF.

This clonotype was seen a handful of times. Just one base apart from a much larger clone, this may be a read error. The V gene is TRBV30, the J gene TRBJ2-7; perhaps TRBD2 as D (6 bases). Germline CDR1 is GTSNPN and CDR2 is SVGIG (reference sequence). The CDR3 runs 12 residues. The DNA for the CDR3 is TGTGCCTGGAGCGGAACTAGCTACGATCAGTACTTC. This sequence encodes CAWSGTSYDQYF. The entire variable domain, with the rest obtained from reference TRBV30 and TRBJ2-7, is as follows: SQTIHQWPATLVQPVGSPLSLECTVEGTSNPNLYWYRQAAGRGLQLLFYSVGIGQISSEVPQNLSASRPQDRQFILSSKKLLLSDSGFYLCAWSGTSYDQYFGPGTRLTVT.

The CDR3 reads CASRRMRGVTEAFF. DNA of the CDR3: TGTGCCAGCAGGAGGATGAGGGGCGTCACTGAAGCTTTCTTT. V and J are TRBV6-1 and TRBJ1-1, with D perhaps TRBD1 (5 bases). Germline CDR1 is MNHNS and CDR2 is SASEGT. Trimming removed 6 bases from V and 4 bases from J, with 15 bases in between. The CDR3 totals 14 residues.

The chain uses TRBV11-2 and TRBJ2-3; no clear D. The CDR3 is 11 residues long. Trimming removed 5 bases at V and 5 bases at J, with 5 bases between. The germline gives CDR1 SGHAT, CDR2 FQNNGV. CDR3 residues: CASSAIDTQYF. CDR3 sequence (DNA): TGTGCCAGCAGCGCTATAGATACGCAGTATTTT.

V and J are TRBV4-2 and TRBJ2-7; 7 bases are shared with TRBD2. CDR1 is LGHNA and CDR2 is YNFKEQ in the germline V gene. The CDR3 totals 16 residues. V trimming: 4 bases; J trimming: 6 bases; junction bases outside the gene matches: 15. The CDR3 loop is CASSPATSRPPREQYF. The DNA for the CDR3 is TGTGCCAGCAGCCCTGCGACTAGCCGACCTCCACGCGAGCAGTACTTC.

V and J are TRBV7-2 and TRBJ2-1; no firm D call. The V and J ends lost 3 bases and 5 bases respectively, with 8 bases between them. The CDR3 runs 13 residues. The germline CDR1 and CDR2 sequences are SGHTA and FQGNSA. CDR3: CASSFRVDNEQFF. CDR3 coding DNA: TGTGCCAGCAGCTTCCGGGTCGACAATGAGCAGTTCTTC.

V and J are TRBV12-3 or TRBV12-4 and TRBJ1-4; D unclear. V gave up 3 bases and J gave up 4 bases, with 12 bases separating them. The CDR3 is made up of 15 amino acids. The CDR3 region has the DNA TGTGCCAGCAGTTTGGGTCCGGTGGGTAATGAAAAACTGTTTTTT. Protein: CASSLGPVGNEKLFF.

This clonotype was found a few times. The chain couples TRBV30 to TRBJ2-4; D is perhaps TRBD2 (6 bases). Trimming left V 2 bases short and J 7 bases short, with 15 bases between. The CDR3 is made up of 14 amino acids. The germline V gene encodes CDR1 GTSNPN and CDR2 SVGIG (reference sequence). In DNA, the CDR3 is TGTGCCTGGAGTCCTTCTAGCGTAGAGAACATTCAGTACTTC. This codes for CAWSPSSVENIQYF.

The J gene is TRBJ2-5, the V gene TRBV5-5; 9 nucleotides agree with TRBD1. With 10 bases clipped from V and 4 bases from J, the junction kept 5 bases outside the gene matches. Germline V CDR1 and CDR2: SGHKS, YYEKEE (reference sequence). The CDR3 is made up of 12 amino acids. Written as DNA, the CDR3 is TGTGCCGCCGGGACAGGGAGAGAGACCCAGTACTTC. Protein product: CAAGTGRETQYF.

The V call is TRBV7-2, the J call TRBJ2-7; no clear D gene. The CDR3 sequence is 13 residues long. Trimming removed 3 bases from V and 3 bases from J, with 9 bases in between. CDR1 is SGHTA and CDR2 is FQGNSA in the germline V gene. CDR3 residues: CASSFPPSYEQYF. The CDR3 nucleotides are TGTGCCAGCAGCTTCCCTCCTAGCTACGAGCAGTACTTC.

The genes are TRBV5-1 and TRBJ2-7; D gene ambiguous. Per the germline V gene, CDR1 is SGHRS and CDR2 is YFSETQ. Trimming removed 4 bases from V and 3 bases from J, with 11 bases in between. The CDR3 is made up of 13 amino acids. The CDR3 region has the DNA TGCGCCAGCAGCCCAATCAGTCACTACGAGCAGTACTTC. This gives the protein CASSPISHYEQYF.